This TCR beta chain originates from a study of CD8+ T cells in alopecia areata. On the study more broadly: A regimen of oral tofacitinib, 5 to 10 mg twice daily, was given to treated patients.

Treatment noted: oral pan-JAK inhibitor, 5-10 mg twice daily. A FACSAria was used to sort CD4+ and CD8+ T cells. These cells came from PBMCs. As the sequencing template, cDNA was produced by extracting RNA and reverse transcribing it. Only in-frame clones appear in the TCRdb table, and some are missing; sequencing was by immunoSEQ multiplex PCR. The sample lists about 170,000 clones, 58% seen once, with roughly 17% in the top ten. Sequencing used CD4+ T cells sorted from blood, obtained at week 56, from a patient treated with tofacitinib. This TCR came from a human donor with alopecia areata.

The CDR3 DNA reads TGTGCCAGCAGTTACCCCGGAGGGGGAAATCAAGAGACCCAGTACTTC. Its protein product is CASSYPGGGNQETQYF. The chain recombines TRBV6-6 with TRBJ2-5; the D gene could be TRBD1 or TRBD2 (6 bases each). Germline V lookup: CDR1 MNHNY, CDR2 SVGAGI (reference sequence). The CDR3 is 16 amino acids. V dropped 2 bases and J dropped 2 bases, with 15 bases sitting between them.